Presented here are 16 T cell receptor beta chains from one specimen sequenced in a study of blood T cell repertoires in COVID-19 (dated by TCRdb to between 2020 and 2021). Library method: the immunoSEQ multiplex PCR assay. Imported from immuneACCESS, the table was reduced by TCRdb to in-frame sequences with V and J called. These copies leave out some clones; in studies compared against another copy, an unresolved V gene accounts for under half, and the cause of the remainder is not known. This sample gives around 260,000 clones in total; about nine tenths of them show up just once. Clones ranked in the top ten supply approximately 9.4% of the sample. Sequenced: peripheral blood. The receptors come from a man aged 40-55 years who had recovered from COVID-19.

This chain links TRBV5-8 with TRBJ1-5; a possible D gene is TRBD1 (6 bases). V lost 0 bases, J lost 1 base, and 11 bases lay in between. The CDR3 runs 16 residues. Germline V gives CDR1 SGHTS, CDR2 YDEGEE. CDR3 sequence (DNA): TGTGCCAGCAGCTTGGGATTGAGGGGGAGCAATCAGCCCCAGCATTTT. Residues: CASSLGLRGSNQPQHF.

The J gene is TRBJ1-2, the V gene TRBV18; possible D gene TRBD1, 6 bases. Trimming removed 3 bases from V and 4 bases from J, with 18 bases in between. Looked up from germline, CDR1 is KGHSH and CDR2 is LQKENI. The CDR3 runs 16 residues. CDR3 in DNA: TGTGCCAGCTCACCCCCGGGACACACCTCTGGCTATGGCTACACCTTC. Amino acid sequence: CASSPPGHTSGYGYTF.

This chain uses TRBV14 with TRBJ2-2; D gene unclear. Germline V CDR1 and CDR2: SGHDN, FVKESK. The CDR3 consists of 17 residues. The V gene lost 0 bases and the J gene lost 6 bases, with 17 bases spanning the gap. CDR3 nucleotides: TGTGCCAGCAGCCAAGATCACGCGATTAGCATCGCCGGGGAGCTGTTTTTT. Protein: CASSQDHAISIAGELFF.

This clone is a singleton in its sample. V and J are TRBV9 and TRBJ2-1; 8 bases line up with TRBD1. Germline lookup yields CDR1 SGDLS and CDR2 YYNGEE. With V trimmed by 5 bases and J by 4 bases, 11 bases remained unmatched. CDR3 length: 16 residues. The CDR3 nucleotides are TGTGCCAGCAGTTACCAACCGGGACAGGTTTACAATGAGCAGTTCTTC. It is translated as CASSYQPGQVYNEQFF.

The chain links TRBV27 to TRBJ2-1; 12 bases line up with TRBD2. The CDR3 covers 14 residues. V was pared by 6 bases and J by 7 bases, with 4 bases of the junction left unmatched. Per germline, CDR1 MNHEY and CDR2 SMNVEV (reference sequence). The CDR3 DNA sequence: TGTGCCAGCAGGACTAGCGGGAGAAAAAATGAGCAGTTCTTC. Its protein is CASRTSGRKNEQFF.

The rearrangement joins TRBV12-3 or TRBV12-4 to TRBJ2-1; D is unclear. The CDR3 totals 13 residues. With 5 bases removed from V and 4 bases from J, the gap between germline ends came to 9 bases. This CDR3 reads CASSQDWYNEQFF. CDR3 nucleotides: TGTGCCAGCAGTCAAGACTGGTACAATGAGCAGTTCTTC.

This clone came up a few times. The chain links TRBV5-1 to TRBJ1-3; TRBD1 might be the D (6 bases). The V and J ends lost 2 bases and 0 bases respectively, with 15 bases between them. The CDR3 is made up of 17 amino acids. Germline CDR1 SGHRS, CDR2 YFSETQ. CDR3 residues: CASSFSRGGSSGNTIYF. CDR3 bases: TGCGCCAGCAGCTTCTCCAGGGGAGGGAGCTCTGGAAACACCATATATTTT.

The rearrangement uses TRBV5-1 and TRBJ2-7; TRBD2 aligns across 7 bases. The CDR3 spans 13 residues. J gave up 6 bases and V 2 bases, and 5 bases lay outside the gene matches. Germline lookup yields CDR1 SGHRS and CDR2 YFSETQ. The CDR3 DNA sequence: TGCGCCAGCAGCTTCGGGGGAGGGCTCGAGCAGTACTTC. This translates into CASSFGGGLEQYF. Complete variable domain (other parts from reference TRBV5-1 and TRBJ2-7): KAGVTQTPRYLIKTRGQQVTLSCSPISGHRSVSWYQQTPGQGLQFLFEYFSETQRNKGNFPGRFSGRQFSNSRSEMNVSTLELGDSALYLCASSFGGGLEQYFGPGTRLTVT.

This clone came up once. This chain connects TRBV4-1 to TRBJ2-6; D possibly corresponds to TRBD2 (5 bases). This CDR3 spans 15 amino acids. The V end was cut by 4 bases, the J end by 0 bases, with 7 bases between. Germline-derived CDR1 and CDR2 are MGHRA and YSYEKL. The CDR3 coding sequence is TGCGCCAGCAGCCGAGGAGGCTCTGGGGCCAACGTCCTGACTTTC. Amino acids: CASSRGGSGANVLTF.

This clone was seen once. J is TRBJ1-1 and V is TRBV29-1, with TRBD1 as a possible D gene (6 bases). Germline V CDR1 and CDR2: SQVTM, ANQGSEA. V lost 6 bases, J lost 1 base, and 18 bases lay in between. The CDR3 is made up of 15 amino acids. CDR3 protein: CSVNIGGTGNTEAFF. CDR3 coding DNA: TGCAGCGTAAACATAGGGGGAACCGGGAACACTGAAGCTTTCTTT. Together with reference TRBV29-1 and TRBJ1-1, the CDR3 gives the full variable domain: SAVISQKPSRDICQRGTSLTIQCQVDSQVTMMFWYRQQPGQSLTLIATANQGSEATYESGFVIDKFPISRPNLTFSTLTVSNMSPEDSSIYLCSVNIGGTGNTEAFFGQGTRLTVV.

The chain joins TRBV9 to TRBJ2-3; 15 nucleotides align to TRBD2. The ends lost 3 bases at V and 2 bases at J; junction bases unmatched: 10. The CDR3 is 19 residues long. Germline lookup yields CDR1 SGDLS and CDR2 YYNGEE. CDR3 nucleotide sequence: TGTGCCAGCAGCGGAGACGGGACTAGCGGGGGGCGATACACAGATACGCAGTATTTT. This encodes CASSGDGTSGGRYTDTQYF.

This clone was recorded only once. The V and J genes are TRBV19 and TRBJ2-1, with a weak D call TRBD2 (5 bases). CDR1 is LNHDA and CDR2 is SQIVND in the germline V gene (reference sequence). CDR3 length: 18 amino acids. The V gene lost 1 base and the J gene lost 4 bases, with 20 bases spanning the gap. DNA of the CDR3: TGTGCCAGTAGTATAGTGTTCTGGGTGGCCCGGGGTTACAATGAGCAGTTCTTC. It codes for CASSIVFWVARGYNEQFF.

The V gene is TRBV6-1, the J gene TRBJ2-7; 10 bases agree with TRBD2. V lost 2 bases and J lost 13; bases outside the gene matches: 2. The CDR3 is 11 amino acids. In germline, CDR1 is MNHNS, CDR2 SASEGT. DNA for the CDR3: TGTGCCAGCAGTGAAAGCGGGGGGGGCTACTTC. Its protein product is CASSESGGGYF.

This clone was observed a handful of times. For the CDR3, the DNA is TGTGCCAGCAGGAGGGGGACTAGCGGGAGAACTGAGCAGTTCTTC. It codes for CASRRGTSGRTEQFF. The chain recombines TRBV6-5 with TRBJ2-1; TRBD2 matches at 14 bases. Germline CDR1 is MNHEY and CDR2 is SVGAGI. CDR3 length: 15 residues. The J segment lost 9 bases and the V segment lost 6 bases, leaving 7 bases of the junction unmatched.

The chain carries TRBV7-2 and TRBJ1-1; 7 nucleotides match TRBD1. The V gene's germline CDR1 is SGHTA and CDR2 FQGNSA. The J segment lost 1 base and the V segment lost 3 bases, leaving 2 bases of the junction unmatched. This CDR3 region has 14 residues. The DNA of the CDR3 is TGTGCCAGCAGCTTGAACAGGGGGAACACTGAAGCTTTCTTT. It yields the protein CASSLNRGNTEAFF.

J is TRBJ1-1 and V is TRBV5-1, with 7 bases that match TRBD1. Germline V gives CDR1 SGHRS, CDR2 YFSETQ. Trimming took 6 bases from V and 5 from J; bases not matched to a gene: 10. The CDR3 consists of 14 residues. The CDR3 sequence is CASNLRQGGTEAFF. In nucleotides, the CDR3 is TGCGCCAGCAACCTGAGACAGGGAGGAACTGAAGCTTTCTTT.